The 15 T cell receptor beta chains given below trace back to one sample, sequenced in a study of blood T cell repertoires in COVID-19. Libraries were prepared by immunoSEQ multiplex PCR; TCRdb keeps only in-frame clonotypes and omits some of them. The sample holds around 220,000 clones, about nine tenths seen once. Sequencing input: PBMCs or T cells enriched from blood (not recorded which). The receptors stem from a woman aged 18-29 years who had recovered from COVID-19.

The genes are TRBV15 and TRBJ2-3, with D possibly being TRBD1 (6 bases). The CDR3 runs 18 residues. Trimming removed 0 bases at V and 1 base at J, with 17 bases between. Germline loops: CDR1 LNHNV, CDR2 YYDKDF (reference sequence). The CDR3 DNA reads TGTGCCACCAGCAGAGAGAGGTCAGGGGACCCCCGCACAGATACGCAGTATTTT. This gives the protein CATSRERSGDPRTDTQYF.

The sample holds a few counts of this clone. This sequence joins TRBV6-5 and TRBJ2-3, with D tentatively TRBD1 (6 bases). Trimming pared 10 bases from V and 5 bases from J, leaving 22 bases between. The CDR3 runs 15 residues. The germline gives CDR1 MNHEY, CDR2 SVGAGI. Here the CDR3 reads CAIYAGDLLEDTQYF. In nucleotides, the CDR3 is TGTGCCATTTACGCAGGGGACCTCCTCGAAGATACGCAGTATTTT.

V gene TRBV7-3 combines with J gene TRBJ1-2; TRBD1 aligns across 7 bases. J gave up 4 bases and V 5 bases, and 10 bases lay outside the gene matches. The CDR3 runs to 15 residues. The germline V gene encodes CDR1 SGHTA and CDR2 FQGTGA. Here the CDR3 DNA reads TGTGCCAGCAGCCCCACAGGGGATGCGGTCTATGGCTACACCTTC. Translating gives CASSPTGDAVYGYTF.

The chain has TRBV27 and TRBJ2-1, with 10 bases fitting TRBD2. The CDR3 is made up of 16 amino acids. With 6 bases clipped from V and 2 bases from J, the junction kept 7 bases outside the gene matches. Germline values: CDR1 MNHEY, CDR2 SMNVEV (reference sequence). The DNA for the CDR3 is TGTGCCAGCAGCCCAAGACTAGCGGGCCCCTACAATGAGCAGTTCTTC. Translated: CASSPRLAGPYNEQFF.

For the CDR3, the DNA is TGTGCCAGCAGCTTAGTTCAGGGAACCACAGATACGCAGTATTTT. Protein sequence: CASSLVQGTTDTQYF. The chain combines TRBV7-9 with TRBJ2-3; TRBD1 might be the D (5 bases). This CDR3 is 15 amino acids long. Trimming took off 1 base at V and 2 bases at J, with 10 bases between the two ends. The germline gives CDR1 SEHNR, CDR2 FQNEAQ (reference sequence).

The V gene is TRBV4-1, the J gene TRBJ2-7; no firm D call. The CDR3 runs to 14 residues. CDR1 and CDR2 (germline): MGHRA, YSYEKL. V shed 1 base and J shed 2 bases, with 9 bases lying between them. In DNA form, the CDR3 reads TGCGCCAGCAGCCAAGCGTTGGTAGCCTACGAGCAGTACTTC. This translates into CASSQALVAYEQYF.

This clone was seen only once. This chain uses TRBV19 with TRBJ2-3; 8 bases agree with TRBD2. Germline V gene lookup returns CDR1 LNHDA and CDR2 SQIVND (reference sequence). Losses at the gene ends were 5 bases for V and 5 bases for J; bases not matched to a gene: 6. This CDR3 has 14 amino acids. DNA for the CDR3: TGTGCCAGTAGTCCCCGGGGGGGCCAAGATACGCAGTATTTT. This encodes CASSPRGGQDTQYF.

The CDR3: CASSREVGGPQHF. The CDR3 nucleotides are TGTGCCAGCAGTCGCGAAGTAGGGGGGCCCCAGCATTTT. The chain carries TRBV9 and TRBJ1-5, with D tentatively TRBD1 (6 bases). V lost 5 bases and J 9 bases, leaving 15 bases between the germline ends. Germline lookup yields CDR1 SGDLS and CDR2 YYNGEE. This CDR3 spans 13 amino acids. The complete variable domain, with remaining parts taken from reference TRBV9 and TRBJ1-5, reads DSGVTQTPKHLITATGQRVTLRCSPRSGDLSVYWYQQSLDQGLQFLIQYYNGEERAKGNILERFSAQQFPDLHSELNLSSLELGDSALYFCASSREVGGPQHFGDGTRLSIL.

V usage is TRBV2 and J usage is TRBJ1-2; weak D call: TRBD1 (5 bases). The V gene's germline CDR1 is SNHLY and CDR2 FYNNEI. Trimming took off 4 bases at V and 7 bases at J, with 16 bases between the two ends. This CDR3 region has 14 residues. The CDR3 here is CASSVSGRVGGYTF. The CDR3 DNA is TGTGCCAGCAGTGTGTCAGGGAGGGTAGGTGGCTACACCTTC.

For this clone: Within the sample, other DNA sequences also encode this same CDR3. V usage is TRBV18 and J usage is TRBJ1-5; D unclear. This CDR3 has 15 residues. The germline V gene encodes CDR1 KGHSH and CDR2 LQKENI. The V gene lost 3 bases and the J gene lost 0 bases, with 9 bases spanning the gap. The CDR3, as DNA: TGTGCCAGCTCACCGGAGGGTTATAGCAATCAGCCCCAGCATTTT. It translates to CASSPEGYSNQPQHF.

The CDR3 region is CASSLAGEASHQFF. The CDR3 bases are TGTGCCAGCAGCTTAGCGGGGGAGGCTAGTCATCAGTTCTTC. This rearrangement joins TRBV11-3 to TRBJ2-1; the D gene is possibly TRBD2 (6 bases). Germline V gene data show CDR1 as SGHNT and CDR2 as YENEEA. CDR3 length equals 14 residues. Trimming shortened V by 1 base and J by 13 bases, and 17 bases separated the two germline ends.

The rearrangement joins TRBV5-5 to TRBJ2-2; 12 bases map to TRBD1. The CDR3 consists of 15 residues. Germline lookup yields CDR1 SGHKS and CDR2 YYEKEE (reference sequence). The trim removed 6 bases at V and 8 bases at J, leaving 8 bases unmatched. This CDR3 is CASIRGTGGNGELFF. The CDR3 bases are TGTGCCAGCATTCGGGGGACAGGGGGCAATGGGGAGCTGTTTTTT.

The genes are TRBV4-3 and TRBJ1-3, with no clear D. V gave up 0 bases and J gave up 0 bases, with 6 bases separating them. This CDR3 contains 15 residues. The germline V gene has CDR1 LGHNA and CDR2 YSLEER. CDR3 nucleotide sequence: TGCGCCAGCAGCCAAGACCGGGGCTCTGGAAACACCATATATTTT. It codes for CASSQDRGSGNTIYF.

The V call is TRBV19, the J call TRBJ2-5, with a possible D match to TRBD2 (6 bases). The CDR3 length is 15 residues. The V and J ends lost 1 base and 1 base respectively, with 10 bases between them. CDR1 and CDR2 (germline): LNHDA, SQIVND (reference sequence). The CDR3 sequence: CASSIGGTFQETQYF. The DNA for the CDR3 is TGTGCCAGTAGTATAGGGGGGACTTTCCAAGAGACCCAGTACTTC. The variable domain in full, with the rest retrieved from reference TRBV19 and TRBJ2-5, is DGGITQSPKYLFRKEGQNVTLSCEQNLNHDAMYWYRQDPGQGLRLIYYSQIVNDFQKGDIAEGYSVSREKKESFPLTVTSAQKNPTAFYLCASSIGGTFQETQYFGPGTRLLVL.

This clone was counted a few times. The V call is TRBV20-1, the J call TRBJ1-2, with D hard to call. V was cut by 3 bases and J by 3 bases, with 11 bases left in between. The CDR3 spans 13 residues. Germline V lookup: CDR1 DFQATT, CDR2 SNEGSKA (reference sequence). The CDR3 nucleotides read TGCAGTGCTAGTATGACGGGGTACTATGGCTACACCTTC. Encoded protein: CSASMTGYYGYTF.